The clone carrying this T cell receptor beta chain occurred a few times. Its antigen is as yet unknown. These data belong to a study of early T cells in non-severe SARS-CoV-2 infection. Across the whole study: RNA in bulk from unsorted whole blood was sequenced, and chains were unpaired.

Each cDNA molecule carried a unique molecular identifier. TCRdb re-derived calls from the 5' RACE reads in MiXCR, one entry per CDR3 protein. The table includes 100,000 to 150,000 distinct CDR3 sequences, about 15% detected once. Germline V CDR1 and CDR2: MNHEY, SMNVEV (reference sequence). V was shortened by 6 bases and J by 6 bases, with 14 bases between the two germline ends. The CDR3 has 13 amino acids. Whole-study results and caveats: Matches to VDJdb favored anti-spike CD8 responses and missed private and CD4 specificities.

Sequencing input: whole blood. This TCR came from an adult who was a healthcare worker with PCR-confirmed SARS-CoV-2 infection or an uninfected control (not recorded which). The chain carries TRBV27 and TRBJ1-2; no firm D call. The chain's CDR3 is CASRRIHMDGYTF. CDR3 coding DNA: TGTGCCAGCAGGAGAATTCACATGGATGGCTACACCTTC.